This TCR beta chain was retrieved from a study of T cells in tuberculosis. Germline values: CDR1 SGHKS, CDR2 YYEKEE (reference sequence). There are 15 residues in the CDR3. Trimming removed 0 bases at V and 3 bases at J, with 7 bases between. Only one count was recorded for this clone. Thawed, overnight-rested PBMC were stained with GMM-loaded CD1B tetramer, viability dye and anti-CD3, then sorted. The CD1B tetramers carried C32 glucose monomycolate purified from Rhodococcus equi. About 94,000 tetramer-negative cells were sorted from each donor. Chain pairing is unknown; alpha and beta were sequenced separately. Sequenced by immunoSEQ multiplex PCR; TCRdb stores in-frame clones only, minus some. The sample records about 58,000 clones, 88% being singletons.

The sequence derives from an adult woman with latent tuberculosis. The sample comprised CD1b-GMM tetramer-negative cells sorted from PBMCs. This rearrangement joins TRBV5-5 to TRBJ1-6; perhaps TRBD1 as D (5 bases). CDR3 region: CASSLDRLYNSPLHF. The CDR3 DNA follows: TGTGCCAGCAGCTTGGACAGGCTCTATAATTCACCCCTCCACTTT.